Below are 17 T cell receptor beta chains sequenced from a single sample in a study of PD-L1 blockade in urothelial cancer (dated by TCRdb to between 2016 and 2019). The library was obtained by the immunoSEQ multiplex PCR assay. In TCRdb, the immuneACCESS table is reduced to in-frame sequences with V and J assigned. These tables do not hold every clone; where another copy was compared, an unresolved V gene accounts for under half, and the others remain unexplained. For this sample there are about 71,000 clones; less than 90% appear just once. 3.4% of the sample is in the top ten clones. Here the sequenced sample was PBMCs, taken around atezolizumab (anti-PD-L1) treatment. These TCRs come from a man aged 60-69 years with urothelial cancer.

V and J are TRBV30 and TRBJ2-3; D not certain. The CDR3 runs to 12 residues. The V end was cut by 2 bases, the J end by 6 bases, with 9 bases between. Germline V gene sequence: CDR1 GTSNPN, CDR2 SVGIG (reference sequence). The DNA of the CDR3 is TGTGCCTGGAGTTCAAGCGCGGATACGCAGTATTTT. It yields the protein CAWSSSADTQYF.

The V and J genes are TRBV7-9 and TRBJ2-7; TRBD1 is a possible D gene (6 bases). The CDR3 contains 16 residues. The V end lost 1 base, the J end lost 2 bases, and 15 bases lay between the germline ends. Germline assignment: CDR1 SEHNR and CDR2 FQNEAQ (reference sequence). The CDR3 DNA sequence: TGTGCCAGCAGCTTAGAATACCGGACAGAGACCTACGAGCAGTACTTC. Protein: CASSLEYRTETYEQYF.

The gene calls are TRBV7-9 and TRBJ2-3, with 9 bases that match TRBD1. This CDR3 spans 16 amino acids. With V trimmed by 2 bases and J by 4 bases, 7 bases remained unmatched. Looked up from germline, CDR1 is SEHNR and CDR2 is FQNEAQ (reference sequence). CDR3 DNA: TGTGCCAGCAGCTTACCCAGACAGGGGGTGTCAGATACGCAGTATTTT. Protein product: CASSLPRQGVSDTQYF.

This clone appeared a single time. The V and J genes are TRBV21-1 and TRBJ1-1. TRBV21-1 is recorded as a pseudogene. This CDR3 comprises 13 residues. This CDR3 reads CASGTSPDTEAFF. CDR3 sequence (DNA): TGTGCCTCAGGGACTTCACCAGACACTGAAGCTTTCTTT.

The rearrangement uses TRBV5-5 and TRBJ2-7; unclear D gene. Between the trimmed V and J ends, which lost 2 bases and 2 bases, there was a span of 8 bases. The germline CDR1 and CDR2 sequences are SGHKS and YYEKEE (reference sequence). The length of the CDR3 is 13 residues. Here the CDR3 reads CASSFPPAYEQYF. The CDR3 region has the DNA TGTGCCAGCAGCTTTCCCCCAGCCTACGAGCAGTACTTC.

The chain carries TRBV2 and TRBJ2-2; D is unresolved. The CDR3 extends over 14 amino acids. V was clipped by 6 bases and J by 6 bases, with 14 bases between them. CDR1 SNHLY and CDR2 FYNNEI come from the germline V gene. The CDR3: CASRVETTPGELFF. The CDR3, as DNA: TGTGCCAGCAGAGTGGAGACCACCCCCGGGGAGCTGTTTTTT.

The CDR3 DNA sequence: TGTGCCAGTAGTATAGTGCGACTAGCGATCGATGAGCAGTTCTTC. Translation: CASSIVRLAIDEQFF. The chain joins TRBV19 to TRBJ2-1; TRBD2 agrees at 8 bases. The CDR3 is 15 amino acids. Per the germline V gene, CDR1 is LNHDA and CDR2 is SQIVND (reference sequence). V was clipped by 1 base and J by 8 bases; unmatched bases: 7.

CDR3: CASSPTGIGQPQHF. The CDR3 nucleotides are TGTGCCAGCTCACCCACAGGGATAGGTCAGCCCCAGCATTTT. V and J are TRBV18 and TRBJ1-5; possible D gene TRBD1, 6 bases. The germline V gene has CDR1 KGHSH and CDR2 LQKENI. CDR3 length equals 14 residues. Trimming shortened V by 3 bases and J by 6 bases, and 12 bases separated the two germline ends. The full variable domain, completed using reference TRBV18 and TRBJ1-5, is NAGVMQNPRHLVRRRGQEARLRCSPMKGHSHVYWYRQLPEEGLKFMVYLQKENIIDESGMPKERFSAEFPKEGPSILRIQQVVRGDSAAYFCASSPTGIGQPQHFGDGTRLSIL.

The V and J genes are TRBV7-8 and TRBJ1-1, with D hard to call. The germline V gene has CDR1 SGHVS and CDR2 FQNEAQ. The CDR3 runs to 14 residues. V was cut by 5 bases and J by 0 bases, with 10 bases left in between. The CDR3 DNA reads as TGTGCCAGCAGCCTAAGGACTCTGAACACTGAAGCTTTCTTT. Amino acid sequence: CASSLRTLNTEAFF.

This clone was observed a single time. For the CDR3, the DNA is TGCGCCAGCAGCTTCGGCGGATTTCAAGCTAACTATGGCTACACCTTC. It encodes CASSFGGFQANYGYTF. The chain joins TRBV5-1 to TRBJ1-2; D remains ambiguous. Germline V gene sequence: CDR1 SGHRS, CDR2 YFSETQ. V lost 2 bases, J lost 0 bases, and 14 bases lay in between. The CDR3 loop spans 16 amino acids.

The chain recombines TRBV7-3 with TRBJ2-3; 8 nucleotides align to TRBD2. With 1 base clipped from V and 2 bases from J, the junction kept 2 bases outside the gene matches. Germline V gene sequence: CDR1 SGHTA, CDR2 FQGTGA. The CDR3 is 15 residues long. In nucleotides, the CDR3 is TGTGCCAGCAGCTTAAGCGGGGGGACCACAGATACGCAGTATTTT. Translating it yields CASSLSGGTTDTQYF.

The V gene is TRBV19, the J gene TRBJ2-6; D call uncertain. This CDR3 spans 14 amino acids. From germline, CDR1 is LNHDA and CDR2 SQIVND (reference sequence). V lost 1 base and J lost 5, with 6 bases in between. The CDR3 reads CASSIGYWANVLTF. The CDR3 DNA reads TGTGCCAGTAGTATAGGTTACTGGGCCAACGTCCTGACTTTC.

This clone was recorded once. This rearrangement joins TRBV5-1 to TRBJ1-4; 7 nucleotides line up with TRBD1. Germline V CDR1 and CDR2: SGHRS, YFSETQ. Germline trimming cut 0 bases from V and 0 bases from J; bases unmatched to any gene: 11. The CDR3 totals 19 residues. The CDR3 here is CASSLVRAGQSSTNEKLFF. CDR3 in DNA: TGCGCCAGCAGCTTGGTTAGGGCGGGACAGAGCTCAACTAATGAAAAACTGTTTTTT. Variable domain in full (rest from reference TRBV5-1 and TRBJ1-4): KAGVTQTPRYLIKTRGQQVTLSCSPISGHRSVSWYQQTPGQGLQFLFEYFSETQRNKGNFPGRFSGRQFSNSRSEMNVSTLELGDSALYLCASSLVRAGQSSTNEKLFFGSGTQLSVL.

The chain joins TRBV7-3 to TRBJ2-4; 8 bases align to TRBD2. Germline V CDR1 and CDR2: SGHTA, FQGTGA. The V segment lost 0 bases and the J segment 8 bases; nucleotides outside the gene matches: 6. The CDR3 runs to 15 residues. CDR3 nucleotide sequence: TGTGCCAGCAGCTTAACGTCCGGGGGGGCCGACATTCAGTACTTC. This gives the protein CASSLTSGGADIQYF.

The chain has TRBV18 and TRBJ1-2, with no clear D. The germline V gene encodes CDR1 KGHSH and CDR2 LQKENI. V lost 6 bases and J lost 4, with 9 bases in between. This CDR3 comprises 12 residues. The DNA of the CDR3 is TGTGCCAGCTCGGCGGATATCTATGGCTACACCTTC. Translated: CASSADIYGYTF.

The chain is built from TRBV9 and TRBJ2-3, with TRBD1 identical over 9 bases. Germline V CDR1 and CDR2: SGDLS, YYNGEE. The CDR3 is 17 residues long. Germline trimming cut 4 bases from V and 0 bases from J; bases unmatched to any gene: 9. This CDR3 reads CASSPGEGTGSTDTQYF. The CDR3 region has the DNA TGTGCCAGCAGCCCGGGAGAGGGGACAGGGAGCACAGATACGCAGTATTTT.

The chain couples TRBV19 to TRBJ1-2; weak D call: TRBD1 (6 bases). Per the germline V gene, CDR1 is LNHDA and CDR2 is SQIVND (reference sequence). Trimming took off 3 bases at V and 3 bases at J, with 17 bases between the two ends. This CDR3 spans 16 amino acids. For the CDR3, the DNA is TGTGCCAGTAGTATGGGGTCAGGGGTAGAGGACTATGGCTACACCTTC. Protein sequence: CASSMGSGVEDYGYTF.